This T cell receptor beta chain was identified during a study of Ad26.COV2.S vaccination and SARS-CoV-2 variants. Study information: Ad26.COV2.S given intramuscularly, once or twice 56 days apart. Study-wide results and caveats: Spike-specific TCR breadth ran higher among vaccine recipients than placebo recipients.

Assay: immunoSEQ multiplex PCR; the TCRdb copy retains only in-frame clones and omits some. Here the sample spans around 380,000 clones, approximately 90% being singletons. As to this clone: The antigen remains undetermined.

The CDR3 loop spans 15 amino acids. The V end was cut by 0 bases, the J end by 7 bases, with 13 bases between. Germline CDR1 and CDR2: SGHNT and YENEEA. As for treatment: roughly 20 received Ad26.COV2.S at low or high dose, single or two shots; roughly five received placebo; per-sample allocation not given. Samples were taken on day 63 after the first vaccine or placebo injection. This TCR was recovered from a person aged 18 to 65 who received the Ad26.COV2.S COVID-19 vaccine or a placebo. The chain is built from TRBV11-3 and TRBJ2-1, with D tentatively TRBD1 or TRBD2 (6 bases each). Specimen: peripheral blood, collected in a trial of Ad26.COV2.S vaccine versus placebo. The CDR3 spells CASSLDEGGPNEQFF. CDR3 bases: TGTGCCAGCAGCTTAGATGAGGGGGGCCCTAATGAGCAGTTCTTC. The full variable domain, in which reference TRBV11-3 and TRBJ2-1 provide the parts outside the CDR3, is EAGVVQSPRYKIIEKKQPVAFWCNPISGHNTLYWYLQNLGQGPELLIRYENEEAVDDSQLPKDRFSAERLKGVDSTLKIQPAELGDSAVYLCASSLDEGGPNEQFFGPGTRLTVL.